This section outlines one TCR beta chain sequence together with its context. This entry belongs to a study of T cells expressing NK-cell markers. TCRdb derives one entry per CDR3 protein from the 5' RACE reads, leaving out DNA. The sample has about 380,000 distinct CDR3 sequences. The CDR3 is made up of 15 amino acids. Per the germline V gene, CDR1 is MNHNS and CDR2 is SASEGT. This TCR derives from a man aged 18-70 years in good health. The chain is built from TRBV6-1 and TRBJ2-3; there is no DNA to check the TCRdb D call of TRBD1. Sequenced material: blood T cells: a sorted CD56 or NKG2C T cell subset, CD4+ or CD8+ T cells, or bulk PBMC T cells (not recorded which). CDR3 sequence: CASSESGYRTDTQYF.